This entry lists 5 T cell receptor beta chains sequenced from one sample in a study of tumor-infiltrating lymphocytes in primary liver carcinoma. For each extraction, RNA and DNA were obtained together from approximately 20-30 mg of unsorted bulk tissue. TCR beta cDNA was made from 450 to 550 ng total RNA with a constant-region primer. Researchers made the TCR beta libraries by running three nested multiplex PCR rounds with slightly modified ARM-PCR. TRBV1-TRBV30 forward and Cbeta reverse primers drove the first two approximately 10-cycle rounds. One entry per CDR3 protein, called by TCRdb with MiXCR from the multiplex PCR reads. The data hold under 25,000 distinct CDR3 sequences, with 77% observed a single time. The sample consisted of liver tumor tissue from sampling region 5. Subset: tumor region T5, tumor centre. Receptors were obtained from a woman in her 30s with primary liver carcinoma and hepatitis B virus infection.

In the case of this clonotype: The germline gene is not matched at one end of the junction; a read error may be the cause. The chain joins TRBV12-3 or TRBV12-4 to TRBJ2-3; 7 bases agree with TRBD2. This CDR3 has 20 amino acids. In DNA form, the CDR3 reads TGTGTCAGCAGTTTACGGACCTTGACTAGCCCTGGAGTTGTGATGAATACGCAGTATTTT. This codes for CVSSLRTLTSPGVVMNTQYF.

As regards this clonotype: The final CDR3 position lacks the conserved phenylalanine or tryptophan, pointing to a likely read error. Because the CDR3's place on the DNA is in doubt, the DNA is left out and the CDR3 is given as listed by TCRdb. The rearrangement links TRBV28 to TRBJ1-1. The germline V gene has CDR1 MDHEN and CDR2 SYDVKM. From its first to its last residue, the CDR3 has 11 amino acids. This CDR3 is CASSIRVDASL.

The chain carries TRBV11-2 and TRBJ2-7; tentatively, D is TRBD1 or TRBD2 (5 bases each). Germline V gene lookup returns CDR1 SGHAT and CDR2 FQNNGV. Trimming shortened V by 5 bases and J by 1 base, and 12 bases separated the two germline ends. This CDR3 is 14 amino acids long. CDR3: CASSRTGPSYEQYF. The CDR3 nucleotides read TGTGCCAGCAGCCGGACGGGGCCTTCCTACGAGCAGTACTTC.

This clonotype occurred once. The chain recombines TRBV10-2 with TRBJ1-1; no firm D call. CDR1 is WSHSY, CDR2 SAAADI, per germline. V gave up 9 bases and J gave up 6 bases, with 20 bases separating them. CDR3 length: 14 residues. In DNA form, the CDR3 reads TGCGCCAGTTGTGGGTCGAAGGCGGGCGCTGAAGCTTTCTTT. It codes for CASCGSKAGAEAFF.

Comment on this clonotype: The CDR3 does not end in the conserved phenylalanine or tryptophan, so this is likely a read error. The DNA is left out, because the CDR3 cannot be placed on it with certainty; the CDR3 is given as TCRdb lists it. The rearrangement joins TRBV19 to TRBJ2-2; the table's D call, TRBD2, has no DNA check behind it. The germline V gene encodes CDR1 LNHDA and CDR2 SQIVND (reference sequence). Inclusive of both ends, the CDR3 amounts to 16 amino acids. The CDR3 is CASIGLAERNTGELFV.